The 22 T cell receptor beta chains presented below share a single source sample, sequenced in a study of cytomegalovirus exposure and HLA in healthy donors. Here immunoSEQ multiplex PCR was the method, and the copy in TCRdb shows in-frame clones only, minus some. The table has around 150,000 clones, 85% seen once. What was sequenced was PBMCs. The receptors originated from a man in his thirties or forties in good health and CMV-seropositive.

The rearrangement links TRBV10-3 to TRBJ2-7, with 8 bases matching TRBD2. Trimming at V came to 5 bases and at J to 0 bases, leaving 3 bases not matched to a gene. The CDR3 contains 14 residues. Looked up from germline, CDR1 is ENHRY and CDR2 is SYGVKD. CDR3 protein: CAISQTSASYEQYF. The CDR3 nucleotides read TGTGCCATCAGTCAGACTAGCGCCTCCTACGAGCAGTACTTC.

The chain combines TRBV4-3 with TRBJ2-1, with 10 positions matching TRBD2. The length of the CDR3 is 16 residues. Trimming removed 1 base from V and 7 bases from J; junction bases left unmatched: 7. Germline V gene data show CDR1 as LGHNA and CDR2 as YSLEER. Here the CDR3 DNA reads TGCGCCAGCAGCCAAGGAGCGGGGGGGCCGTTTAATGAGCAGTTCTTC. It yields the protein CASSQGAGGPFNEQFF.

This chain links TRBV7-9 with TRBJ2-7; possibly TRBD2 for D (7 bases). Trimming cost V 8 bases and J 7 bases, with 18 bases left between them. CDR1 is SEHNR and CDR2 is FQNEAQ in the germline V gene (reference sequence). The CDR3 is 13 amino acids. CDR3 in amino acids: CASLPEGGLEQYF. In DNA, the CDR3 is TGTGCCAGCCTTCCTGAGGGGGGGTTGGAGCAGTACTTC. The whole variable domain, remainder taken from reference TRBV7-9 and TRBJ2-7, is DTGVSQNPRHKITKRGQNVTFRCDPISEHNRLYWYRQTLGQGPEFLTYFQNEAQLEKSRLLSDRFSAERPKGSFSTLEIQRTEQGDSAMYLCASLPEGGLEQYFGPGTRLTVT.

In its sample, this clone was seen once. The chain has TRBV9 and TRBJ1-5; D is perhaps TRBD1 (6 bases). Per germline, CDR1 SGDLS and CDR2 YYNGEE. This CDR3 is built from 15 residues. V was clipped by 0 bases and J by 3 bases, with 10 bases between them. CDR3 residues: CASSVEGVPNQPQHF. The CDR3 DNA reads as TGTGCCAGCAGCGTAGAGGGGGTACCCAATCAGCCCCAGCATTTT.

V usage is TRBV5-1 and J usage is TRBJ1-3; tentatively, D is TRBD1 (6 bases). CDR1 is SGHRS and CDR2 is YFSETQ in the germline V gene. V was trimmed by 2 bases and J by 3 bases, leaving 9 bases between them. The CDR3 runs to 14 residues. CDR3: CASSLGGNGNTIYF. CDR3 bases: TGCGCCAGCAGCTTAGGGGGAAATGGAAACACCATATATTTT.

In regard to this clone: This specimen includes other DNA sequences encoding the same CDR3. The V gene is TRBV2, the J gene TRBJ2-5; no reliable D call. Germline loops: CDR1 SNHLY, CDR2 FYNNEI. V shed 6 bases and J shed 2 bases, with 7 bases lying between them. The CDR3 totals 12 residues. The CDR3 loop is CASRQYQETQYF. DNA for the CDR3: TGTGCCAGCAGGCAGTATCAAGAGACCCAGTACTTC.

J is TRBJ1-4 and V is TRBV18; 8 bases align to TRBD1. V lost 6 bases and J lost 8; bases outside the gene matches: 8. This CDR3 region has 14 residues. CDR1 and CDR2 from the germline V gene are KGHSH and LQKENI. CDR3: CASSRTGIGEKLFF. The CDR3, as DNA: TGTGCCAGCTCTCGGACAGGGATCGGAGAAAAACTGTTTTTT. Looking up the rest from reference TRBV18 and TRBJ1-4 gives the full variable domain: NAGVMQNPRHLVRRRGQEARLRCSPMKGHSHVYWYRQLPEEGLKFMVYLQKENIIDESGMPKERFSAEFPKEGPSILRIQQVVRGDSAAYFCASSRTGIGEKLFFGSGTQLSVL.

This clone was seen more than once but under ten times. The chain joins TRBV6-4 to TRBJ2-7; TRBD1 might be the D (6 bases). The CDR3 is made up of 13 amino acids. Trimming stripped 7 bases from V and 2 bases from J, with 12 bases between. Germline V gene lookup returns CDR1 MRHNA and CDR2 SNTAGT. CDR3 bases: TGTGCCAGCACTCGCAGGGGCCCCTACGAGCAGTACTTC. It is translated as CASTRRGPYEQYF.

The genes are TRBV29-1 and TRBJ2-7; tentative D call: TRBD2 (6 bases). CDR1 SQVTM and CDR2 ANQGSEA come from the germline V gene. The CDR3 has 16 amino acids. Deletions cut 0 bases from V and 1 base from J, with 16 bases between. CDR3 bases: TGCAGCGTTGAAGATTGGGACTCTGGTCCTTCCTACGAGCAGTACTTC. Translating gives CSVEDWDSGPSYEQYF.

V usage is TRBV29-1 and J usage is TRBJ1-2; weak D call: TRBD1 (5 bases). V lost 0 bases, J lost 11 bases, and 16 bases lay in between. Germline V gene lookup returns CDR1 SQVTM and CDR2 ANQGSEA. This CDR3 contains 13 residues. CDR3 residues: CSVEDLNGGSYTF. The CDR3 DNA reads as TGCAGCGTTGAAGATCTAAACGGGGGGAGTTACACCTTC.

Written as DNA, the CDR3 is TGTGCCAGCAGTTCCACAGGGAGTGAGCAGTTCTTC. Translating it yields CASSSTGSEQFF. The J gene is TRBJ2-1, the V gene TRBV6-5; TRBD1 might be the D (6 bases). Trimming shortened V by 4 bases and J by 9 bases, and 10 bases separated the two germline ends. CDR1 is MNHEY and CDR2 is SVGAGI in the germline V gene. The CDR3 is 12 amino acids.

This rearrangement joins TRBV4-3 to TRBJ2-3; TRBD2 aligns across 9 bases. V shed 0 bases and J 4 bases; nucleotides not matched to a gene: 5. CDR1 is LGHNA, CDR2 YSLEER, per germline. The CDR3 has 16 residues. CDR3 in amino acids: CASSQDLAGISDTQYF. The CDR3 DNA reads TGCGCCAGCAGCCAAGATCTAGCGGGAATCTCAGATACGCAGTATTTT.

This chain uses TRBV5-1 with TRBJ2-1; perhaps TRBD1 as D (5 bases). The CDR3 runs 14 residues. The V end lost 7 bases, the J end lost 7 bases, and 18 bases lay between the germline ends. CDR1 SGHRS and CDR2 YFSETQ come from the germline V gene. CDR3 in amino acids: CASRSRGQGNEQFF. Written as DNA, the CDR3 is TGCGCCAGCCGGTCAAGAGGACAAGGGAATGAGCAGTTCTTC.

The chain couples TRBV5-4 to TRBJ2-3, with D tentatively TRBD2 (6 bases). Trimming left V 7 bases short and J 1 base short, with 16 bases between. In germline, CDR1 is SGHNT, CDR2 YYREEE (reference sequence). The CDR3 loop spans 15 amino acids. For the CDR3, the DNA is TGTGCCAGCGGAAGTCCTAGCGTCGGCACAGATACGCAGTATTTT. This encodes CASGSPSVGTDTQYF. Complete variable domain (other parts from reference TRBV5-4 and TRBJ2-3): ETGVTQSPTHLIKTRGQQVTLRCSSQSGHNTVSWYQQALGQGPQFIFQYYREEENGRGNFPPRFSGLQFPNYSSELNVNALELDDSALYLCASGSPSVGTDTQYFGPGTRLTVL.

The rearrangement uses TRBV7-2 and TRBJ1-3; weak D call: TRBD1 (5 bases). CDR3 length equals 14 residues. The germline CDR1 and CDR2 sequences are SGHTA and FQGNSA. V was cut by 4 bases and J by 4 bases, with 11 bases left in between. CDR3 coding DNA: TGTGCCAGCAGCTCCATAGACAGAGGAAACACCATATATTTT. Residues: CASSSIDRGNTIYF.

This clone has only one observation. V is TRBV25-1 and J is TRBJ1-5, with 7 bases identical to TRBD1. Germline CDR1 is MGHDK and CDR2 is SYGVNS. With V trimmed by 4 bases and J by 2 bases, 5 bases remained unmatched. The CDR3 is 15 amino acids. The CDR3 loop reads CASSVEGGGNQPQHF. In DNA, the CDR3 is TGTGCCAGCAGTGTAGAAGGGGGCGGCAATCAGCCCCAGCATTTT.

The gene calls are TRBV27 and TRBJ2-2, with TRBD1 matching 7 bases. CDR3 length equals 15 residues. J was trimmed by 2 bases and V by 8 bases; bases with no gene match: 8. Germline V gene sequence: CDR1 MNHEY, CDR2 SMNVEV (reference sequence). CDR3 sequence (DNA): TGTGCCAGCGGAACAGGGGCTCTCAACACCGGGGAGCTGTTTTTT. It encodes CASGTGALNTGELFF.

This clone was observed a single time. The gene calls are TRBV23-1 and TRBJ2-1, with TRBD1 identical over 8 bases. TRBV23-1 is identified as an open reading frame with a role that is uncertain. The CDR3 covers 16 residues. Trimming took 4 bases from V and 3 from J; bases not matched to a gene: 8. The CDR3 DNA is TGCGCCAGCAGTCGTGAGGGACAGGAGAGCTACAATGAGCAGTTCTTC. As protein: CASSREGQESYNEQFF.

The table lists this clone with a few counts. This chain joins TRBV19 and TRBJ2-7; 10 bases match TRBD1. The V and J ends lost 3 bases and 2 bases, in that order; junction bases with no gene match: 4. Germline-derived CDR1 and CDR2 are LNHDA and SQIVND (reference sequence). The length of the CDR3 is 15 residues. CDR3: CASSIVGTGAYEQYF. The CDR3 DNA sequence: TGTGCCAGTAGTATTGTGGGGACAGGGGCCTACGAGCAGTACTTC.

The chain links TRBV6-5 to TRBJ2-3; D possibly corresponds to TRBD2 (6 bases). Trimming left V 7 bases short and J 4 bases short, with 12 bases between. The CDR3 sequence is 13 residues long. CDR1 and CDR2 from the germline V gene are MNHEY and SVGAGI. The CDR3 is CASTAPGADTQYF. The DNA of the CDR3 is TGTGCCAGCACCGCCCCGGGAGCAGATACGCAGTATTTT.

The J gene is TRBJ1-2, the V gene TRBV27; 9 nucleotides match TRBD1. The germline gives CDR1 MNHEY, CDR2 SMNVEV (reference sequence). The length of the CDR3 is 18 residues. The trim removed 5 bases at V and 8 bases at J, leaving 21 bases unmatched. Written as DNA, the CDR3 is TGTGCCAGCAGTCCCCGACCGGACAGGGGCTACTATGGAGAAGGCTACACCTTC. Protein sequence: CASSPRPDRGYYGEGYTF.

A word on this clone: The junction and the germline gene differ at one end; a read error may be behind it. The J gene is TRBJ2-7, the V gene TRBV2, with D possibly called TRBD1 or TRBD2 (5 bases each). CDR3 size: 15 residues. CDR1 SNHLY and CDR2 FYNNEI come from the germline V gene. The CDR3 loop is CASREEGSPAYEQYF. The DNA for the CDR3 is TGTGCCAGCAGAGAAGAGGGGTCTCCCGCCTACGAGCAGTACTTC. The whole variable domain, remainder taken from reference TRBV2 and TRBJ2-7, is EPEVTQTPSHQVTQMGQEVILRCVPISNHLYFYWYRQILGQKVEFLVSFYNNEISEKSEIFDDQFSVERPDGSNFTLKIRSTKLEDSAMYFCASREEGSPAYEQYFGPGTRLTVT.